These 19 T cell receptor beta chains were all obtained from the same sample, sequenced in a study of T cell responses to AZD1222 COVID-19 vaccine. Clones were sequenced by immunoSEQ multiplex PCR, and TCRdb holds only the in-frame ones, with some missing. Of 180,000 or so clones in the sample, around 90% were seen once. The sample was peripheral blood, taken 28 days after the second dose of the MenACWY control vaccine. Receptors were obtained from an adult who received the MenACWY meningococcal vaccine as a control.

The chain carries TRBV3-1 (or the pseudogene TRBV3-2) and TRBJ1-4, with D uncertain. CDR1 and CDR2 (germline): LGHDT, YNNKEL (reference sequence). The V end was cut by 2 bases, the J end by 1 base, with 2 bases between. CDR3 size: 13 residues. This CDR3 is CASSQRTNEKLFF. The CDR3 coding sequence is TGTGCCAGCAGCCAACGAACTAATGAAAAACTGTTTTTT.

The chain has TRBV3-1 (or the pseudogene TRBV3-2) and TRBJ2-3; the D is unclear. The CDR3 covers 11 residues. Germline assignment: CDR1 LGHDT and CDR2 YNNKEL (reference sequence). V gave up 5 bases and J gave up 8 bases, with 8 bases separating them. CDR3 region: CASSSAGTQYF. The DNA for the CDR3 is TGTGCCAGCAGCTCGGCAGGTACGCAGTATTTT.

CDR3 nucleotides: TGTGCCAGTAGTATGTCGGTGATTTATATGAACACTGAAGCTTTCTTT. Translation: CASSMSVIYMNTEAFF. The V gene is TRBV19, the J gene TRBJ1-1, with D unclear. The CDR3 spans 16 residues. V dropped 3 bases and J dropped 0 bases, with 14 bases sitting between them. Germline CDR1 is LNHDA and CDR2 is SQIVND (reference sequence).

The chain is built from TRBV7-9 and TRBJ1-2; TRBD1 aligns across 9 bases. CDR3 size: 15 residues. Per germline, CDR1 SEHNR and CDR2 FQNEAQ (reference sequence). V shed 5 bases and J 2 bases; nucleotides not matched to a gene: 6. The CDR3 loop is CASSLWTGVNYGYTF. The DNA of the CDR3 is TGTGCCAGCAGCCTTTGGACAGGGGTGAACTATGGCTACACCTTC.

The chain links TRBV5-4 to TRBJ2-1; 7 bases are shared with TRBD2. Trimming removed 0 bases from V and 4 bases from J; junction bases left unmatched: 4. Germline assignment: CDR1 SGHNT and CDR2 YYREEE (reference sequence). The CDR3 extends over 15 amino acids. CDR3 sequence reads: CASSLGPAGYNEQFF. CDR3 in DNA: TGTGCCAGCAGCTTGGGGCCAGCGGGATACAATGAGCAGTTCTTC.

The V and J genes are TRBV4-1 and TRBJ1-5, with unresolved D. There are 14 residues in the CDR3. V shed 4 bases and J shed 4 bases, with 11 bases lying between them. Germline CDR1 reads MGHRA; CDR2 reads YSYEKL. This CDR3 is CASSLQEGNQPQHF. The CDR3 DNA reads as TGCGCCAGCAGCCTCCAGGAGGGTAATCAGCCCCAGCATTTT.

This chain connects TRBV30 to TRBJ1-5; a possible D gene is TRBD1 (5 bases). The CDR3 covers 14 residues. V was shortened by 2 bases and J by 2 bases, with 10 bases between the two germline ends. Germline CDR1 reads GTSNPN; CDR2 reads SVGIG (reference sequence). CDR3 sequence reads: CAWSPGDGNQPQHF. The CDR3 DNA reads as TGTGCCTGGAGTCCGGGGGATGGCAATCAGCCCCAGCATTTT.

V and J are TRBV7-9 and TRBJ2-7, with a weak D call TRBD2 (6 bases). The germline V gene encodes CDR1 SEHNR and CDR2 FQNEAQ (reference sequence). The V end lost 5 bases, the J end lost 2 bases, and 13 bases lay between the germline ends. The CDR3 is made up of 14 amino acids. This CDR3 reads CASSPQPGAYEQYF. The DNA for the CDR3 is TGTGCCAGCAGCCCGCAACCGGGAGCCTACGAGCAGTACTTC.

CDR3 loop: CASRRGPLEEQYF. CDR3 sequence (DNA): TGTGCCTCGAGACGGGGCCCCCTTGAGGAGCAGTACTTC. The V gene is TRBV18, the J gene TRBJ2-7; the D gene could be TRBD1 or TRBD2 (5 bases each). The CDR3 is 13 amino acids. Germline loops: CDR1 KGHSH, CDR2 LQKENI. The V end was cut by 11 bases, the J end by 7 bases, with 21 bases between.

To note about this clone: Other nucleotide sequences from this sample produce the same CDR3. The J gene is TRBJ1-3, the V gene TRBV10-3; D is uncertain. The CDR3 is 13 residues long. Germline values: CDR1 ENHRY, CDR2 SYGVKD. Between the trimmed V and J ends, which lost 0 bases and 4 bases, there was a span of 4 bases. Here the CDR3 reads CAISESEGNTIYF. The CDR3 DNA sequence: TGTGCCATCAGTGAGTCTGAGGGAAACACCATATATTTT.

The CDR3 nucleotides read TGTGCCAGCAGCCGCGGACTAGCGGGCGAGACCTACGAGCAGTACTTC. It codes for CASSRGLAGETYEQYF. V usage is TRBV7-2 and J usage is TRBJ2-7; 11 bases map to TRBD2. The CDR3 extends over 16 amino acids. The germline gives CDR1 SGHTA, CDR2 FQGNSA. V was pared by 5 bases and J by 2 bases, with 8 bases of the junction left unmatched.

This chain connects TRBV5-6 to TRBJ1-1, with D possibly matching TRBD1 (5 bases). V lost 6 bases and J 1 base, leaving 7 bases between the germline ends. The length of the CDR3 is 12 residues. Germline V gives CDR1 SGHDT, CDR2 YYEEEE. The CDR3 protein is CASTGRNTEAFF. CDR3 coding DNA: TGTGCCAGCACGGGACGGAACACTGAAGCTTTCTTT.

The CDR3 DNA sequence: TGTGCCAGCAGCTCACAGGGAGGCCAAGAGACCCAGTACTTC. Its protein product is CASSSQGGQETQYF. The chain carries TRBV7-7 and TRBJ2-5; D may correspond to TRBD1 or TRBD2 (6 bases each). The V gene's germline CDR1 is SSHAT and CDR2 FNYEAQ (reference sequence). The CDR3 is 14 residues long. V gave up 4 bases and J gave up 1 base, with 10 bases separating them.

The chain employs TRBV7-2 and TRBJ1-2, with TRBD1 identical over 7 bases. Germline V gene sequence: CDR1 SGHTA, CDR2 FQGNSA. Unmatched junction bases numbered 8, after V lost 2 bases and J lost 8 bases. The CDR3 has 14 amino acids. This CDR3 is CASSLRDRDYGYTF. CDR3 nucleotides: TGTGCCAGCAGCTTACGAGACAGGGATTACGGCTACACCTTC.

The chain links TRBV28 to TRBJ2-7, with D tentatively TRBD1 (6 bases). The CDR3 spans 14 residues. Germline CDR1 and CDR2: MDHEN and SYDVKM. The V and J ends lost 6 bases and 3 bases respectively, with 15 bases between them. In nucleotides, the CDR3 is TGTGCCAGCAGCTCCGTGGTGGGACACTACGAGCAGTACTTC. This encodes CASSSVVGHYEQYF.

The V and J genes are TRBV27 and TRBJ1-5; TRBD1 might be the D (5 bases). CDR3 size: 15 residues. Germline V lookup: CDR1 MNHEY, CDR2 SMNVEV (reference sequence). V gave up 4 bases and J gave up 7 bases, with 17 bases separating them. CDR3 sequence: CASSSGRAIGQPQHF. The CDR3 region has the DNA TGTGCCAGCAGTTCCGGCAGGGCAATTGGACAGCCCCAGCATTTT.

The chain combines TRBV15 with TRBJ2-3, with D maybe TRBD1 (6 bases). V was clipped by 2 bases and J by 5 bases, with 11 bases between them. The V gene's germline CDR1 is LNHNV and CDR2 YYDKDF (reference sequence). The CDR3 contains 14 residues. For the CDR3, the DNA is TGTGCCACCAGCAGATCGAGGGGGAGAGATACGCAGTATTTT. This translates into CATSRSRGRDTQYF.

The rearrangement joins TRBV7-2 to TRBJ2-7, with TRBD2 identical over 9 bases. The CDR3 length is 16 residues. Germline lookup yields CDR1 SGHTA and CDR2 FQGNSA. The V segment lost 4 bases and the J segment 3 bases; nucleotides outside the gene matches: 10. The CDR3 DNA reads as TGTGCCAGCAGCTCCAATAGCGGGAGAGTCCTCTACGAGCAGTACTTC. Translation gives CASSSNSGRVLYEQYF. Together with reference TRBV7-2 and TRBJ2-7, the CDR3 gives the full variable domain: GAGVSQSPSNKVTEKGKDVELRCDPISGHTALYWYRQSLGQGLEFLIYFQGNSAPDKSGLPSDRFSAERTGGSVSTLTIQRTQQEDSAVYLCASSSNSGRVLYEQYFGPGTRLTVT.

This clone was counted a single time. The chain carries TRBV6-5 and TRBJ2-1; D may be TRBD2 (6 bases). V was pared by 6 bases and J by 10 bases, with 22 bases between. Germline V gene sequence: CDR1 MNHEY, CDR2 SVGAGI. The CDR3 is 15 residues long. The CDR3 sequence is CASSLAASGSHEQFF. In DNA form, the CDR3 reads TGTGCCAGCAGCTTAGCGGCCTCTGGGTCCCACGAGCAGTTCTTC.